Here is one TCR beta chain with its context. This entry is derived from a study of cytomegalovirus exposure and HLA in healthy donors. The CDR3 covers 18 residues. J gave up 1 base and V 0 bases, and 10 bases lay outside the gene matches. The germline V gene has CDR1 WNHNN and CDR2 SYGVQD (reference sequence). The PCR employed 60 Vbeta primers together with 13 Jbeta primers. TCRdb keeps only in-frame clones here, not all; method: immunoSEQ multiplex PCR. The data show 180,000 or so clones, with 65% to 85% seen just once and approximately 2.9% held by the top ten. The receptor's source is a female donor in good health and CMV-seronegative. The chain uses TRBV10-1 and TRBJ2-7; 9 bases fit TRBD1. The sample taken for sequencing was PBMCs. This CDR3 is CASSESSGDRDGSYEQYF. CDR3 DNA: TGCGCCAGCAGTGAGTCGTCCGGGGACAGGGATGGGTCCTACGAGCAGTACTTC.